This T cell receptor beta chain came from a study of T cell clusters in autoimmune cytopenias. With respect to this clonotype: Its target is not known.

TRB rearrangements were amplified by touch-down multiplex PCR with mixed TRB-A/B primers. TCRdb reanalyzed the multiplex PCR reads and collapses them to one entry per CDR3 protein, without DNA. This repertoire includes over 7,000 distinct CDR3 sequences. Germline V lookup: CDR1 WSHSY, CDR2 SAAADI. The CDR3 totals 13 residues. Roughly 38,000 genome equivalents of blood DNA were amplified for TRB. The study, taken as a whole, reports: Exclusive TRB clusters were approximately 3-fold more numerous in healthy donors than in active autoimmune hepatitis.

This chain joins TRBV10-2 and TRBJ1-2. Sequencing input: peripheral blood. The source is a human donor with an autoimmune cytopenia or autoimmune hepatitis (not recorded which). CDR3 region: CASSEMNLGGYTF.